Below are 10 T cell receptor beta chains sequenced from a single sample in a study of CD8+ T cells in alopecia areata. In each case, RNA was isolated and then reverse transcribed into cDNA as the sequencing template. The method was immunoSEQ multiplex PCR; TCRdb's version includes in-frame clones alone and lacks a portion of them. The sample yields under 250,000 clones, about three fifths seen once. Specified treatment: oral pan-JAK inhibitor, 5-10 mg twice daily. Sequences were derived from CD4+ T cells sorted from blood, sampled at week 4, from a patient treated with tofacitinib. These receptors all come from a human donor with alopecia areata.

The chain recombines TRBV30 with TRBJ1-1, with D perhaps TRBD1 (6 bases). Trimming removed 3 bases from V and 1 base from J, with 24 bases in between. The CDR3 loop spans 18 amino acids. Germline V gene data show CDR1 as GTSNPN and CDR2 as SVGIG (reference sequence). CDR3 protein: CAWSALGGVGGPNTEAFF. As DNA, the CDR3 is TGTGCCTGGAGCGCACTGGGCGGAGTTGGGGGCCCGAACACTGAAGCTTTCTTT.

J is TRBJ1-1 and V is TRBV14; D ambiguous. The CDR3 spans 13 residues. V shed 2 bases and J shed 5 bases, with 9 bases lying between them. CDR1 and CDR2 from the germline V gene are SGHDN and FVKESK. The CDR3 DNA follows: TGTGCCAGCAGCCAATTCCCGAGGACTGAAGCTTTCTTT. Amino acids: CASSQFPRTEAFF.

The table lists this clone with many counts. The rearrangement joins TRBV14 to TRBJ2-5; 7 bases map to TRBD2. Germline CDR1 and CDR2: SGHDN and FVKESK. The CDR3 has 15 amino acids. V shed 3 bases and J 1 base; nucleotides not matched to a gene: 5. The CDR3 loop is CASSQQLALQETQYF. DNA of the CDR3: TGTGCCAGCAGCCAGCAACTAGCGCTCCAAGAGACCCAGTACTTC.

This clone was counted between two and nine times. The chain couples TRBV10-3 to TRBJ2-6; tentatively, D is TRBD1 or TRBD2 (5 bases each). V lost 2 bases, J lost 0 bases, and 11 bases lay in between. This CDR3 is built from 17 residues. Germline V gene lookup returns CDR1 ENHRY and CDR2 SYGVKD. Here the CDR3 reads CAISEGKGSSGANVLTF. The CDR3 coding sequence is TGTGCCATCAGTGAGGGAAAGGGGAGCTCTGGGGCCAACGTCCTGACTTTC.

As concerns this clone: The identical CDR3 is also encoded by other nucleotide sequences in the sample. This chain uses TRBV29-1 with TRBJ1-1; weak D call: TRBD1 (5 bases). With 4 bases removed from V and 1 base from J, the gap between germline ends came to 7 bases. Germline loops: CDR1 SQVTM, CDR2 ANQGSEA. The length of the CDR3 is 12 residues. CDR3 nucleotide sequence: TGCAGCGTTGTTAGGGGGAACACTGAAGCTTTCTTT. It specifies CSVVRGNTEAFF. Full variable domain (missing parts from reference TRBV29-1 and TRBJ1-1): SAVISQKPSRDICQRGTSLTIQCQVDSQVTMMFWYRQQPGQSLTLIATANQGSEATYESGFVIDKFPISRPNLTFSTLTVSNMSPEDSSIYLCSVVRGNTEAFFGQGTRLTVV.

As to this clone: Other DNA sequences within the sample encode an identical CDR3. The chain is built from TRBV7-2 and TRBJ2-3; no clear D gene. Germline CDR1 is SGHTA and CDR2 is FQGNSA. V was trimmed by 0 bases and J by 0 bases, leaving 4 bases between them. This CDR3 is built from 14 residues. The CDR3 DNA follows: TGTGCCAGCAGCTTAGCCGGCAGCACAGATACGCAGTATTTT. Its translation: CASSLAGSTDTQYF.

As regards this clone: Other nucleotide sequences from this sample produce the same CDR3. This chain uses TRBV27 with TRBJ1-5; D perhaps matches TRBD1 (5 bases). Trimming stripped 3 bases from V and 0 bases from J, with 9 bases between. The germline gives CDR1 MNHEY, CDR2 SMNVEV (reference sequence). This CDR3 has 15 amino acids. CDR3: CASSLSRDSNQPQHF. CDR3 bases: TGTGCCAGCAGTTTGTCCAGGGATAGCAATCAGCCCCAGCATTTT.

The V gene is TRBV29-1, the J gene TRBJ2-7; 8 bases fit TRBD1. Germline V gene lookup returns CDR1 SQVTM and CDR2 ANQGSEA. Losses at the gene ends were 6 bases for V and 2 bases for J; bases not matched to a gene: 9. The CDR3 length is 14 residues. The CDR3 nucleotides are TGCAGCGTCCTACAGGGGGAGGAAACCTACGAGCAGTACTTC. Translation: CSVLQGEETYEQYF.

This sequence joins TRBV29-1 and TRBJ1-5; unclear D gene. The length of the CDR3 is 12 residues. V was shortened by 5 bases and J by 2 bases, with 7 bases between the two germline ends. The germline V gene has CDR1 SQVTM and CDR2 ANQGSEA. The CDR3 nucleotides read TGCAGCGTTCGGGAGGGCAATCAGCCCCAGCATTTT. Its protein product is CSVREGNQPQHF.

The rearrangement links TRBV29-1 to TRBJ2-5, with 11 bases fitting TRBD1. CDR3 length: 15 amino acids. J was trimmed by 7 bases and V by 7 bases; bases with no gene match: 14. From germline, CDR1 is SQVTM and CDR2 ANQGSEA. Written as DNA, the CDR3 is TGCAGCGCCAGACTGGCGGGACAGGGGGAAGGGACCCAGTACTTC. Translated, it gives CSARLAGQGEGTQYF.